Below, 25 T cell receptor beta chains from the same sample are listed, as sequenced in a study of brain T cells in children with intractable seizures. Assay used: immunoSEQ multiplex PCR; TCRdb lists only in-frame clones, some missing. Of around 38,000 clones listed, around nine tenths are singletons. The starting material was peripheral blood, obtained at surgery. Source of these receptors: a girl aged 2-15 years with tuberous sclerosis and intractable seizures.

This rearrangement joins TRBV10-1 to TRBJ2-7; 9 bases are shared with TRBD1. V shed 2 bases, J shed 5 bases, and the junction held 4 bases outside the gene matches. Germline assignment: CDR1 WNHNN and CDR2 SYGVQD (reference sequence). This CDR3 comprises 14 residues. This chain's CDR3 is CASSERDRVHEQYF. Here the CDR3 DNA reads TGCGCCAGCAGTGAGCGGGACAGGGTCCACGAGCAGTACTTC.

The chain joins TRBV18 to TRBJ2-5, with 7 bases that match TRBD1. V lost 6 bases, J lost 5 bases, and 6 bases stayed unmatched. Germline CDR1 reads KGHSH; CDR2 reads LQKENI. This CDR3 region has 13 residues. CDR3 sequence (DNA): TGTGCCAGCTCGCCAGGGGGTCGGGAGACCCAGTACTTC. Translation gives CASSPGGRETQYF.

The V call is TRBV6-5, the J call TRBJ2-1, with D unclear. Looked up from germline, CDR1 is MNHEY and CDR2 is SVGAGI. Trimming cost V 5 bases and J 4 bases, with 12 bases left between them. This CDR3 has 14 residues. In DNA, the CDR3 is TGTGCCAGCAGTCCCTTACAGTTTTACAATGAGCAGTTCTTC. This gives the protein CASSPLQFYNEQFF.

The J gene is TRBJ2-3, the V gene TRBV2; 10 bases agree with TRBD1. The CDR3 has 16 residues. V lost 6 bases and J lost 2; bases outside the gene matches: 8. The germline gives CDR1 SNHLY, CDR2 FYNNEI. The CDR3 DNA sequence: TGTGCCAGCAGGATTTATGGGACAGGGGACACAGATACGCAGTATTTT. It translates to CASRIYGTGDTDTQYF.

The chain recombines TRBV27 with TRBJ1-4; D perhaps matches TRBD1 (6 bases). Trimming stripped 6 bases from V and 7 bases from J, with 15 bases between. CDR3 length: 14 amino acids. Germline V lookup: CDR1 MNHEY, CDR2 SMNVEV (reference sequence). Here the CDR3 reads CASRSYGGGEKLFF. CDR3 coding DNA: TGTGCCAGCAGAAGTTACGGGGGCGGTGAAAAACTGTTTTTT. Filled out from reference TRBV27 and TRBJ1-4, the complete variable domain reads EAQVTQNPRYLITVTGKKLTVTCSQNMNHEYMSWYRQDPGLGLRQIYYSMNVEVTDKGDVPEGYKVSRKEKRNFPLILESPSPNQTSLYFCASRSYGGGEKLFFGSGTQLSVL.

This sequence joins TRBV5-1 and TRBJ1-3; D is undetermined. Germline CDR1 SGHRS, CDR2 YFSETQ. The CDR3 loop spans 12 amino acids. The germline V and J ends were trimmed by 0 bases and 7 bases, with 5 bases remaining between them. CDR3 nucleotides: TGCGCCAGCAGCTTGGAAGGGAACACCATATATTTT. It specifies CASSLEGNTIYF.

The sample holds a few counts of this clone. This rearrangement joins TRBV6-2 or TRBV6-3 to TRBJ2-3; 7 bases are shared with TRBD2. V lost 5 bases, J lost 4 bases, and 6 bases stayed unmatched. The germline gives CDR1 MNHEY, CDR2 SVGEGT. This CDR3 region has 14 residues. The CDR3 nucleotides are TGTGCCAGCAGTCTTGGTAGCGGGCCAGATACGCAGTATTTT. Protein sequence: CASSLGSGPDTQYF.

V and J are TRBV27 and TRBJ2-4; unclear D gene. This CDR3 has 17 amino acids. V was clipped by 3 bases and J by 3 bases, with 18 bases between them. Germline V gene data show CDR1 as MNHEY and CDR2 as SMNVEV (reference sequence). In nucleotides, the CDR3 is TGTGCCAGCAGTTTTTCCGTGACTCACGTCAGCAAAAACATTCAGTACTTC. This encodes CASSFSVTHVSKNIQYF.

The chain employs TRBV19 and TRBJ2-1; TRBD1 or TRBD2 may be the D gene (5 bases each). The length of the CDR3 is 16 residues. Trimming took 3 bases from V and 6 from J, leaving 18 bases between them. CDR1 and CDR2 (germline): LNHDA, SQIVND (reference sequence). In DNA, the CDR3 is TGTGCCAGTAGTATCCTCGGGACGGGTCCCGTCAATGAGCAGTTCTTC. Translating gives CASSILGTGPVNEQFF.

V and J are TRBV27 and TRBJ2-3; TRBD2 aligns across 12 bases. J gave up 0 bases and V 6 bases, and 4 bases lay outside the gene matches. CDR1 is MNHEY, CDR2 SMNVEV, per germline (reference sequence). The CDR3 spans 16 residues. For the CDR3, the DNA is TGTGCCAGCAGAATCGGGACTAGCGGGAGCACAGATACGCAGTATTTT. This codes for CASRIGTSGSTDTQYF.

This clone turned up a few times. This chain joins TRBV5-1 and TRBJ2-7; D could derive from TRBD1 or TRBD2 (5 bases each). The CDR3 contains 13 residues. Germline assignment: CDR1 SGHRS and CDR2 YFSETQ. Deletions cut 4 bases from V and 0 bases from J, with 8 bases between. This chain's CDR3 is CASSRDGSYEQYV. CDR3 sequence (DNA): TGCGCCAGCAGCCGGGACGGCTCCTACGAGCAGTACGTC.

The genes are TRBV6-5 and TRBJ1-2; D not resolved. Germline V CDR1 and CDR2: MNHEY, SVGAGI. V lost 6 bases and J 1 base, leaving 12 bases between the germline ends. The CDR3 contains 14 residues. CDR3 protein: CASSQPGYNYGYTF. In nucleotides, the CDR3 is TGTGCCAGCAGCCAACCGGGATATAACTATGGCTACACCTTC.

The CDR3 coding sequence is TGTGCCAGCAGCCAACCATTTGAGACAGCAGAAGCTTTCTTT. It specifies CASSQPFETAEAFF. The rearrangement uses TRBV3-1 (or the pseudogene TRBV3-2) and TRBJ1-1; a weak D match, TRBD1 (5 bases). Germline loops: CDR1 LGHDT, CDR2 YNNKEL (reference sequence). The CDR3 is 14 residues long. V was pared by 2 bases and J by 8 bases, with 15 bases between.

The chain links TRBV19 to TRBJ1-1; no firm D call. Germline CDR1 reads LNHDA; CDR2 reads SQIVND (reference sequence). V was clipped by 4 bases and J by 2 bases, with 14 bases between them. The CDR3 has 15 residues. The CDR3 bases are TGTGCCAGTAGTACAGTGACAAAGTTTAACACTGAAGCTTTCTTT. Translation gives CASSTVTKFNTEAFF.

This chain connects TRBV2 to TRBJ1-6, with 8 bases lining up with TRBD1. Germline V gene data show CDR1 as SNHLY and CDR2 as FYNNEI. The CDR3 has 15 residues. V shed 6 bases, J shed 7 bases, and the junction held 8 bases outside the gene matches. CDR3 nucleotide sequence: TGTGCCAGCAGATCGGACAGGGTTGAGAATTCACCCCTCCACTTT. Its protein is CASRSDRVENSPLHF.

The chain employs TRBV20-1 and TRBJ2-7, with D maybe TRBD1 (6 bases). V was cut by 3 bases and J by 6 bases, with 21 bases left in between. CDR3 length equals 15 residues. Per germline, CDR1 DFQATT and CDR2 SNEGSKA (reference sequence). The CDR3 DNA is TGCAGTGCTAGTCCACCCGGGACACTTTTTGGCGAGCAGTACGTC. It codes for CSASPPGTLFGEQYV.

The chain employs TRBV6-5 and TRBJ1-1; possible D gene TRBD1, 6 bases. This CDR3 is 12 amino acids long. V gave up 6 bases and J gave up 4 bases, with 9 bases separating them. The germline CDR1 and CDR2 sequences are MNHEY and SVGAGI. The CDR3 DNA reads as TGTGCCAGCAGGAAAGGGGGCACTGAAGCTTTCTTT. This sequence encodes CASRKGGTEAFF.

This clone was counted a few times. The chain links TRBV6-5 to TRBJ1-4; D is undetermined. Germline CDR1 and CDR2: MNHEY and SVGAGI. V was trimmed by 4 bases and J by 0 bases, leaving 9 bases between them. This CDR3 comprises 15 residues. In DNA form, the CDR3 reads TGTGCCAGCAGTTCCGGATTTGCAACTAATGAAAAACTGTTTTTT. It codes for CASSSGFATNEKLFF.

This clone was observed a single time. The rearrangement links TRBV24-1 to TRBJ1-1; the D is unclear. This CDR3 is 13 amino acids long. CDR1 and CDR2 (germline): KGHDR, SFDVKD. V was pared by 4 bases and J by 2 bases, with 7 bases between. CDR3 sequence: CATSDAGNTEAFF. The CDR3 DNA is TGTGCCACCAGTGACGCAGGTAACACTGAAGCTTTCTTT.

J is TRBJ1-6 and V is TRBV9; D is unclear. The CDR3 sequence is 13 residues long. Germline loops: CDR1 SGDLS, CDR2 YYNGEE. V was shortened by 0 bases and J by 10 bases, with 8 bases between the two germline ends. CDR3 sequence (DNA): TGTGCCAGCAGCGTAGAACTGGGGTCACCCCTCCACTTT. This codes for CASSVELGSPLHF.

This chain links TRBV5-4 with TRBJ2-3, with D possibly being TRBD1 (6 bases). The CDR3 has 12 residues. Germline V CDR1 and CDR2: SGHNT, YYREEE (reference sequence). Trimming took off 4 bases at V and 6 bases at J, with 9 bases between the two ends. The CDR3 protein is CASSPTGDTQYF. The CDR3 DNA reads TGTGCCAGCAGCCCTACAGGGGATACGCAGTATTTT.

The chain carries TRBV19 and TRBJ1-3; D is uncertain. Deletions cut 0 bases from V and 2 bases from J, with 11 bases between. The length of the CDR3 is 16 residues. In germline, CDR1 is LNHDA, CDR2 SQIVND (reference sequence). The CDR3 DNA follows: TGTGCCAGTAGTATAGATCTGGGAATCGCTGGAAACACCATATATTTT. It encodes CASSIDLGIAGNTIYF.

The chain is built from TRBV4-1 and TRBJ1-1, with D perhaps matching TRBD1 (6 bases). Trimming shortened V by 4 bases and J by 5 bases, and 17 bases separated the two germline ends. The CDR3 totals 15 residues. Germline-derived CDR1 and CDR2 are MGHRA and YSYEKL. The CDR3 DNA follows: TGCGCCAGCAGCCTAAGACAGGCCGGGGATACTGAAGCTTTCTTT. It translates to CASSLRQAGDTEAFF.

The chain has TRBV7-3 and TRBJ1-2; 9 bases align to TRBD1. Looked up from germline, CDR1 is SGHTA and CDR2 is FQGTGA. The CDR3 spans 13 residues. Unmatched junction bases numbered 7, after V lost 6 bases and J lost 8 bases. CDR3 region: CASSHTGGGGYTF. CDR3 DNA: TGTGCCAGCAGTCACACAGGGGGCGGAGGCTACACCTTC.

The chain joins TRBV30 to TRBJ1-5, with 9 bases lining up with TRBD1. This CDR3 region has 17 residues. Germline V gene data show CDR1 as GTSNPN and CDR2 as SVGIG (reference sequence). The trim removed 0 bases at V and 4 bases at J, leaving 10 bases unmatched. The CDR3 loop reads CAWSVGYRGRINQPQHF. For the CDR3, the DNA is TGTGCCTGGAGTGTAGGTTACAGGGGGCGAATAAATCAGCCCCAGCATTTT.